A single sample is the source of the 32 T cell receptor beta chains below, sequenced in a study of shared clonotypes between healthy human individuals. The protocol was immunoSEQ multiplex PCR, while the TCRdb copy is restricted to in-frame clones and leaves out a portion. This repertoire shows a few million clones, more than 85% found once; its top ten account for 0.35% to 0.45%. What was sequenced was naive CD4+ T cells from PBMCs. Noted subset: CD45RA+ positively selected. The receptors come from a man aged 18-30 years in good health. Some clones in this sample may be carry-over from other donors' samples.

The chain employs TRBV4-2 and TRBJ1-3; D not certain. The CDR3 spans 18 residues. Germline V gives CDR1 LGHNA, CDR2 YNFKEQ. V lost 0 bases and J 0 bases, leaving 15 bases between the germline ends. CDR3 sequence reads: CASSQELRTAGSGNTIYF. The CDR3 coding sequence is TGTGCCAGCAGCCAAGAATTGAGGACGGCCGGCTCTGGAAACACCATATATTTT.

The chain couples TRBV15 to TRBJ2-1, with a tentative D call TRBD1 (7 bases). Between the trimmed V and J ends, which lost 0 bases and 14 bases, there was a span of 11 bases. In germline, CDR1 is LNHNV, CDR2 YYDKDF (reference sequence). This CDR3 is 12 amino acids long. CDR3 bases: TGTGCCACCAGCAGAGATGGGGGGACAGAGTTCTTC. It codes for CATSRDGGTEFF.

This chain connects TRBV28 to TRBJ2-3, with D uncertain. CDR3 size: 15 residues. In germline, CDR1 is MDHEN, CDR2 SYDVKM. The V end was cut by 0 bases, the J end by 4 bases, with 11 bases between. The CDR3 nucleotides are TGTGCCAGCAGTTTATGGGGTCTACCCCCAGATACGCAGTATTTT. As protein: CASSLWGLPPDTQYF.

The V gene is TRBV5-1, the J gene TRBJ2-1; TRBD2 matches at 14 bases. The germline gives CDR1 SGHRS, CDR2 YFSETQ. The CDR3 runs to 16 residues. V was pared by 4 bases and J by 8 bases, with 8 bases of the junction left unmatched. The DNA for the CDR3 is TGCGCCAGCAGCAAAGGGACTAGCGGGAGTCGGGATGAGCAGTTCTTC. As protein: CASSKGTSGSRDEQFF.

The chain carries TRBV7-9 and TRBJ1-4; 7 bases map to TRBD1. V dropped 5 bases and J dropped 5; count of bases not matched to a gene: 5. The CDR3 runs 14 residues. Per the germline V gene, CDR1 is SEHNR and CDR2 is FQNEAQ (reference sequence). The CDR3 is CASSLTGKNEKLFF. DNA for the CDR3: TGTGCCAGCAGCCTGACAGGGAAGAATGAAAAACTGTTTTTT.

The CDR3 loop reads CAWSMGAGGGTEAFF. Here the CDR3 DNA reads TGTGCCTGGAGTATGGGGGCCGGGGGAGGCACTGAAGCTTTCTTT. The chain joins TRBV30 to TRBJ1-1; possibly TRBD1 for D (6 bases). The V end was cut by 2 bases, the J end by 4 bases, with 17 bases between. CDR1 GTSNPN and CDR2 SVGIG come from the germline V gene (reference sequence). The length of the CDR3 is 15 residues.

On this clone itself: This sample also contains other DNA sequences that code for the same CDR3. The DNA for the CDR3 is TGTGCCAGCAGCTCGGGCGGGCTCAATCAGCCCCAGCATTTT. Residues: CASSSGGLNQPQHF. The chain has TRBV7-9 and TRBJ1-5, with unresolved D. Trimming shortened V by 4 bases and J by 3 bases, and 10 bases separated the two germline ends. The germline V gene encodes CDR1 SEHNR and CDR2 FQNEAQ (reference sequence). The CDR3 length is 14 residues.

The J gene is TRBJ1-3, the V gene TRBV5-4, with TRBD1 identical over 8 bases. The V gene end was trimmed by 4 bases and the J gene end by 0 bases; junction bases not matched to a gene: 9. The CDR3 is 17 amino acids. The germline V gene has CDR1 SGHNT and CDR2 YYREEE (reference sequence). Here the CDR3 DNA reads TGTGCCAGCAGCCCACCGGGACAGGAGAGCTCTGGAAACACCATATATTTT. This sequence encodes CASSPPGQESSGNTIYF. Looking up the rest from reference TRBV5-4 and TRBJ1-3 gives the full variable domain: ETGVTQSPTHLIKTRGQQVTLRCSSQSGHNTVSWYQQALGQGPQFIFQYYREEENGRGNFPPRFSGLQFPNYSSELNVNALELDDSALYLCASSPPGQESSGNTIYFGEGSWLTVV.

This sequence joins TRBV19 and TRBJ2-7; D is perhaps TRBD1 or TRBD2 (6 bases each). This CDR3 spans 15 amino acids. Germline CDR1 reads LNHDA; CDR2 reads SQIVND (reference sequence). V was clipped by 3 bases and J by 2 bases, with 14 bases between them. CDR3 in amino acids: CASSIRGAGAYEQYF. The CDR3 DNA follows: TGTGCCAGTAGTATTAGGGGGGCAGGCGCCTACGAGCAGTACTTC.

V gene TRBV5-4 combines with J gene TRBJ2-1; D possibly corresponds to TRBD1 (5 bases). The germline gives CDR1 SGHNT, CDR2 YYREEE (reference sequence). The V gene lost 4 bases and the J gene lost 8 bases, with 13 bases spanning the gap. There are 13 residues in the CDR3. Here the CDR3 reads CASSQGPADEQFF. The DNA for the CDR3 is TGTGCCAGCAGCCAGGGCCCTGCGGATGAGCAGTTCTTC.

About this clone: Other DNA variants within this sample encode the same CDR3. The V and J genes are TRBV28 and TRBJ2-3; D unclear. CDR3 length: 12 residues. With 6 bases removed from V and 2 bases from J, the gap between germline ends came to 6 bases. Germline-derived CDR1 and CDR2 are MDHEN and SYDVKM. CDR3 protein: CASSLTTDTQYF. The CDR3 bases are TGTGCCAGCAGCCTCACCACAGATACGCAGTATTTT. Based on the CDR3 plus reference TRBV28 and TRBJ2-3, the full variable domain is DVKVTQSSRYLVKRTGEKVFLECVQDMDHENMFWYRQDPGLGLRLIYFSYDVKMKEKGDIPEGYSVSREKKERFSLILESASTNQTSMYLCASSLTTDTQYFGPGTRLTVL.

The chain combines TRBV15 with TRBJ2-1, with 13 nucleotides matching TRBD2. The CDR3 totals 16 residues. Germline trimming cut 5 bases from V and 4 bases from J; bases unmatched to any gene: 5. Germline assignment: CDR1 LNHNV and CDR2 YYDKDF (reference sequence). CDR3 sequence (DNA): TGTGCCACCAGCGGACTAGCGGGAGAGAGGTACAATGAGCAGTTCTTC. Translating gives CATSGLAGERYNEQFF.

The chain joins TRBV7-3 to TRBJ2-5; 7 positions match TRBD1. CDR3 length equals 14 residues. Trimming removed 2 bases from V and 3 bases from J; junction bases left unmatched: 3. Germline V gene lookup returns CDR1 SGHTA and CDR2 FQGTGA. DNA for the CDR3: TGTGCCAGCAGCTTAGGGACAGTCAAAGAGACCCAGTACTTC. Its protein product is CASSLGTVKETQYF.

Here the CDR3 DNA reads TGTGCCAGCTCACCAATAGCGGGAACCTACAATGAGCAGTTCTTC. Its translation: CASSPIAGTYNEQFF. The chain has TRBV18 and TRBJ2-1, with TRBD2 identical over 8 bases. Trimming removed 2 bases from V and 2 bases from J; junction bases left unmatched: 2. Germline V gene data show CDR1 as KGHSH and CDR2 as LQKENI. The CDR3 runs to 15 residues.

The V call is TRBV18, the J call TRBJ2-2; D might be TRBD2 (6 bases). The V and J ends lost 0 bases and 1 base respectively, with 9 bases between them. CDR1 and CDR2 from the germline V gene are KGHSH and LQKENI. The CDR3 spans 16 residues. CDR3 sequence: CASSPPDGRNTGELFF. The CDR3 DNA sequence: TGTGCCAGCTCACCACCCGACGGGAGGAACACCGGGGAGCTGTTTTTT. Combining the CDR3 with reference TRBV18 and TRBJ2-2 gives the whole variable domain NAGVMQNPRHLVRRRGQEARLRCSPMKGHSHVYWYRQLPEEGLKFMVYLQKENIIDESGMPKERFSAEFPKEGPSILRIQQVVRGDSAAYFCASSPPDGRNTGELFFGEGSRLTVL.

V is TRBV29-1 and J is TRBJ1-1, with D unclear. The V end was cut by 4 bases, the J end by 1 base, with 7 bases between. The CDR3 is made up of 12 amino acids. Germline values: CDR1 SQVTM, CDR2 ANQGSEA. CDR3 region: CSVALRNTEAFF. CDR3 DNA: TGCAGCGTTGCACTACGGAACACTGAAGCTTTCTTT.

Of note for this clone: This specimen includes other DNA sequences encoding the same CDR3. The V gene is TRBV5-4, the J gene TRBJ1-3; perhaps TRBD1 as D (5 bases). Trimming pared 4 bases from V and 4 bases from J, leaving 12 bases between. Germline-derived CDR1 and CDR2 are SGHNT and YYREEE (reference sequence). The CDR3 consists of 14 residues. CDR3 region: CASSRTGAGNTIYF. CDR3 nucleotides: TGTGCCAGCAGCAGAACAGGTGCCGGAAACACCATATATTTT.

Points on this clone: At the DNA level, this CDR3 is encoded by other sequences in the same sample as well. The chain couples TRBV6-5 to TRBJ1-2, with 10 positions matching TRBD1. The CDR3 sequence is 15 residues long. V shed 4 bases, J shed 2 bases, and the junction held 4 bases outside the gene matches. Germline V CDR1 and CDR2: MNHEY, SVGAGI. In nucleotides, the CDR3 is TGTGCCAGCAGTTTACGACAGGGGGCAAACTATGGCTACACCTTC. Protein: CASSLRQGANYGYTF.

In nucleotides, the CDR3 is TGTGCCAGCAGCTTGTTATCGGCTAATGAAAAACTGTTTTTT. Amino acid sequence: CASSLLSANEKLFF. The chain recombines TRBV5-4 with TRBJ1-4; D uncertain. Germline V gene lookup returns CDR1 SGHNT and CDR2 YYREEE (reference sequence). The V end was cut by 1 base, the J end by 3 bases, with 7 bases between. The CDR3 has 14 amino acids.

This chain joins TRBV28 and TRBJ1-5; 9 bases are a match to TRBD1. CDR1 and CDR2 from the germline V gene are MDHEN and SYDVKM. The CDR3 is made up of 14 amino acids. V shed 11 bases, J shed 3 bases, and the junction held 8 bases outside the gene matches. CDR3 sequence reads: CAGQTGGYNQPQHF. The CDR3 DNA sequence: TGTGCCGGCCAAACAGGGGGCTACAATCAGCCCCAGCATTTT.

This chain links TRBV9 with TRBJ1-1; a weak D match, TRBD1 (5 bases). The CDR3 has 14 amino acids. Germline CDR1 and CDR2: SGDLS and YYNGEE. The V end was cut by 3 bases, the J end by 5 bases, with 14 bases between. CDR3 coding DNA: TGTGCCAGCAGCGCGACAGTGCTAGCGACTGAAGCTTTCTTT. Translating it yields CASSATVLATEAFF.

CDR3 bases: TGTGCCAGCAGTCGGGAGTCCGAGCAGTACTTC. It specifies CASSRESEQYF. V usage is TRBV27 and J usage is TRBJ2-7; TRBD2 is a possible D gene (6 bases). V shed 5 bases and J shed 6 bases, with 8 bases lying between them. The CDR3 totals 11 residues. Germline assignment: CDR1 MNHEY and CDR2 SMNVEV (reference sequence).

The genes are TRBV4-2 and TRBJ2-1; 8 nucleotides match TRBD2. Germline V gene data show CDR1 as LGHNA and CDR2 as YNFKEQ. Trimming took 5 bases from V and 3 from J; bases not matched to a gene: 12. This CDR3 region has 17 residues. CDR3 bases: TGTGCCAGCAGCATCAATATAGCGGGAACCGACTACAATGAGCAGTTCTTC. Protein: CASSINIAGTDYNEQFF.

This clone has more than one count but fewer than ten. This chain links TRBV30 with TRBJ2-1, with 8 bases that match TRBD2. CDR1 and CDR2 (germline): GTSNPN, SVGIG (reference sequence). Unmatched junction bases numbered 13, after V lost 1 base and J lost 14 bases. The CDR3 runs 14 residues. The chain's CDR3 is CAWSARASGRFEFF. DNA for the CDR3: TGTGCCTGGAGTGCGAGAGCGAGCGGGAGATTCGAGTTCTTC. Looking up the rest from reference TRBV30 and TRBJ2-1 gives the full variable domain: SQTIHQWPATLVQPVGSPLSLECTVEGTSNPNLYWYRQAAGRGLQLLFYSVGIGQISSEVPQNLSASRPQDRQFILSSKKLLLSDSGFYLCAWSARASGRFEFFGPGTRLTVL.

V usage is TRBV10-3 and J usage is TRBJ2-7; 15 bases are a match to TRBD2. With V trimmed by 4 bases and J by 2 bases, 6 bases remained unmatched. The germline CDR1 and CDR2 sequences are ENHRY and SYGVKD. The CDR3 is 17 amino acids. CDR3 loop: CAISGTSGRARAYEQYF. DNA for the CDR3: TGTGCCATCAGTGGGACTAGCGGGAGGGCCCGGGCCTACGAGCAGTACTTC.

This chain uses TRBV4-1 with TRBJ2-1, with TRBD2 identical over 9 bases. J was trimmed by 0 bases and V by 1 base; bases with no gene match: 7. Per germline, CDR1 MGHRA and CDR2 YSYEKL. The CDR3 has 18 amino acids. The CDR3 DNA reads as TGCGCCAGCAGCCAAGGTGCTAATAGCGGGAGCTCCTACAATGAGCAGTTCTTC. It is translated as CASSQGANSGSSYNEQFF.

The chain combines TRBV7-9 with TRBJ2-1, with D tentatively TRBD2 (5 bases). The CDR3 is 15 residues long. Germline CDR1 reads SEHNR; CDR2 reads FQNEAQ (reference sequence). V gave up 1 base and J gave up 3 bases, with 10 bases separating them. CDR3 in amino acids: CASSLERTFYNEQFF. CDR3 bases: TGTGCCAGCAGCTTAGAACGGACTTTCTACAATGAGCAGTTCTTC.

The chain employs TRBV27 and TRBJ1-4, with TRBD1 as a possible D gene (6 bases). Germline V gene data show CDR1 as MNHEY and CDR2 as SMNVEV (reference sequence). V dropped 7 bases and J dropped 3 bases, with 15 bases sitting between them. This CDR3 has 15 residues. The CDR3 reads CASTPGGSANEKLFF. CDR3 nucleotide sequence: TGTGCCAGCACCCCTGGGGGCTCGGCTAATGAAAAACTGTTTTTT. The full variable domain, rest sourced from reference TRBV27 and TRBJ1-4, is EAQVTQNPRYLITVTGKKLTVTCSQNMNHEYMSWYRQDPGLGLRQIYYSMNVEVTDKGDVPEGYKVSRKEKRNFPLILESPSPNQTSLYFCASTPGGSANEKLFFGSGTQLSVL.

The chain couples TRBV7-2 to TRBJ1-1, with D unresolved. The CDR3 sequence is 14 residues long. Germline CDR1 and CDR2: SGHTA and FQGNSA. Trimming left V 2 bases short and J 3 bases short, with 10 bases between. The CDR3 coding sequence is TGTGCCAGCAGCTTAACCGTCAGCTACACTGAAGCTTTCTTT. Amino acid sequence: CASSLTVSYTEAFF.

This chain's CDR3 is CASSKPTGADYGYTF. DNA of the CDR3: TGTGCCAGCAGCAAACCGACAGGGGCGGACTATGGCTACACCTTC. The gene calls are TRBV5-6 and TRBJ1-2; 8 nucleotides agree with TRBD1. The CDR3 consists of 15 residues. After removal of 4 bases from V and 3 bases from J, the junction contained 8 bases not matched to a gene. CDR1 is SGHDT, CDR2 YYEEEE, per germline. Drawing the rest from reference TRBV5-6 and TRBJ1-2, the complete variable domain is DAGVTQSPTHLIKTRGQQVTLRCSPKSGHDTVSWYQQALGQGPQFIFQYYEEEERQRGNFPDRFSGHQFPNYSSELNVNALLLGDSALYLCASSKPTGADYGYTFGSGTRLTVV.

The chain employs TRBV19 and TRBJ1-5; a weak D match, TRBD1 (5 bases). V was clipped by 5 bases and J by 12 bases, with 17 bases between them. This CDR3 has 13 residues. Germline V gives CDR1 LNHDA, CDR2 SQIVND (reference sequence). The CDR3: CASSGQRSRLQHF. In DNA form, the CDR3 reads TGTGCCAGTAGTGGACAACGGAGTCGGCTCCAGCATTTT.

This chain uses TRBV18 with TRBJ2-1; D may be TRBD2 (5 bases). This CDR3 has 17 residues. Germline V gene lookup returns CDR1 KGHSH and CDR2 LQKENI. V was shortened by 6 bases and J by 0 bases, with 18 bases between the two germline ends. The CDR3 spells CASSPSRLGSSYNEQFF. In nucleotides, the CDR3 is TGTGCCAGCTCCCCAAGCCGATTGGGGAGCTCCTACAATGAGCAGTTCTTC.